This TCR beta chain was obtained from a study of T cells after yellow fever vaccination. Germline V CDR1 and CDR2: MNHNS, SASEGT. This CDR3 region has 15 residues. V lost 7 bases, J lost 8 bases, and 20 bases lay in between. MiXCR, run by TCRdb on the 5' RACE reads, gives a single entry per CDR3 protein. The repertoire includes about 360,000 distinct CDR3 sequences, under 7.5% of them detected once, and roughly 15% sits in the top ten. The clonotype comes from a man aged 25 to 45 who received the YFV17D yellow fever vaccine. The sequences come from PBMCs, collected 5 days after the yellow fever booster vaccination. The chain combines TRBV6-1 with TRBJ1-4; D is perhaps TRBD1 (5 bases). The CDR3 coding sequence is TGTGCCAGCAACCTGAATGGGGGGAGGGACGAAAAACTGTTTTTT. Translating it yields CASNLNGGRDEKLFF.